The present T cell receptor (beta chain) was sequenced within a study of sequential checkpoint blockade in melanoma. The overall study: First-line arms were nivolumab then ipilimumab, or the reverse, randomized 1:1. After both sequences, patients received maintenance nivolumab.

Germline lookup yields CDR1 SGHDN and CDR2 FVKESK. The CDR3 has 17 amino acids. Unmatched junction bases numbered 3, after V lost 2 bases and J lost 0 bases. Noted treatment: randomized to nivolumab then ipilimumab (arm A) or the reverse (arm B). No patient had prior DNA-damaging chemotherapy. Live CD3+CD8+ CD19− CD56− cells were sorted from PBMCs. Generated by immunoSEQ multiplex PCR, the TCRdb table keeps only in-frame clones and is missing some. The sample includes approximately 21,000 clones, roughly four fifths of them seen just once. This chain connects TRBV14 to TRBJ2-1, with 11 bases fitting TRBD2. The TCR sequence derives from a human donor with melanoma. The sample was CD8+ T cells sorted from blood (inferred from file names), taken from a patient given nivolumab and ipilimumab in sequence. In DNA form, the CDR3 reads TGTGCCAGCAGCCAATTGGGACTAGCGGACTCCTACAATGAGCAGTTCTTC. This gives the protein CASSQLGLADSYNEQFF.